What follows are 20 T cell receptor beta chains derived from one specimen sequenced in a study of cytomegalovirus exposure and HLA in healthy donors. PCR primers comprised 60 Vbeta and 13 Jbeta primers. Data came from immunoSEQ multiplex PCR; TCRdb stores just in-frame clones and leaves some out. The sample shows 150,000 or so clones, around 75% of them seen only once. The sequenced material came from PBMCs. Every receptor here comes from a woman younger than 35 in good health and CMV-seronegative.

The chain uses TRBV5-4 and TRBJ2-5; a weak D match, TRBD2 (5 bases). Matching the DNA end better, TRBJ2-7 makes the J call doubtful. The germline V gene has CDR1 SGHNT and CDR2 YYREEE (reference sequence). The CDR3 extends over 17 amino acids. The CDR3 nucleotides read TGTGCCAGCAGCTTTTTGATCCGGGAAACGCCAAGCTACGAGCAGTACTTC. It translates to CASSFLIRETPSYEQYF.

This clone was seen only a few times. The CDR3 DNA follows: TGTGCCACCCGAGCCTCCTACAATGAGCAGTTCTTC. It encodes CATRASYNEQFF. The rearrangement uses TRBV6-5 and TRBJ2-1; D is undetermined. The CDR3 totals 12 residues. V gave up 10 bases and J gave up 0 bases, with 7 bases separating them. Looked up from germline, CDR1 is MNHEY and CDR2 is SVGAGI.

The chain combines TRBV2 with TRBJ1-1, with D perhaps TRBD1 (6 bases). The germline V gene encodes CDR1 SNHLY and CDR2 FYNNEI. CDR3 length equals 16 residues. Trimming shortened V by 6 bases and J by 4 bases, and 21 bases separated the two germline ends. The CDR3 sequence: CASRDPVGGGITEAFF. For the CDR3, the DNA is TGTGCCAGCAGGGACCCTGTTGGGGGGGGCATCACTGAAGCTTTCTTT.

This clone showed up just a few times. Different DNA sequences within this sample yield the same CDR3. The chain combines TRBV28 with TRBJ1-1, with 9 bases lining up with TRBD1. This CDR3 is built from 13 residues. The junction had 1 base not matched to a gene; V was cut back by 6 bases and J by 2 bases. Germline V lookup: CDR1 MDHEN, CDR2 SYDVKM. CDR3 nucleotide sequence: TGTGCCAGCAGGGGACAGGGAAACACTGAAGCTTTCTTT. Translating it yields CASRGQGNTEAFF.

There are a few counts of this clone. The V gene is TRBV5-1, the J gene TRBJ2-2; TRBD2 matches 13 bases. The CDR3 is 16 amino acids. Germline-derived CDR1 and CDR2 are SGHRS and YFSETQ. Trimming cost V 5 bases and J 6 bases; bases outside gene matches: 7. In DNA, the CDR3 is TGCGCCAGCAGTTCTGGACTAGCGGGAGCGGCCGGGGAGCTGTTTTTT. Amino acids: CASSSGLAGAAGELFF.

The chain has TRBV30 and TRBJ2-2, with 10 nucleotides matching TRBD2. Germline V lookup: CDR1 GTSNPN, CDR2 SVGIG (reference sequence). The length of the CDR3 is 16 residues. V lost 1 base, J lost 6 bases, and 8 bases stayed unmatched. Here the CDR3 DNA reads TGTGCCTGGAGTGGGGCAAGCGGGAGGGCCCCCGGGGAGCTGTTTTTT. This sequence encodes CAWSGASGRAPGELFF.

A remark on this clone: Other DNA sequences in the sample encode the same CDR3. V and J are TRBV4-3 and TRBJ2-7, with D perhaps matching TRBD1 (5 bases). The V end lost 1 base, the J end lost 3 bases, and 7 bases lay between the germline ends. There are 13 residues in the CDR3. CDR1 and CDR2 (germline): LGHNA, YSLEER. The CDR3 region has the DNA TGCGCCAGCAGCCAAGTTAGGGGCTACGAGCAGTACTTC. Amino acid sequence: CASSQVRGYEQYF.

CDR3: CASSPRGTVSYEQYF. The CDR3 DNA reads TGTGCCAGCAGCCCTAGGGGGACAGTCTCCTACGAGCAGTACTTC. The chain links TRBV7-8 to TRBJ2-7; 7 nucleotides agree with TRBD1. Germline CDR1 reads SGHVS; CDR2 reads FQNEAQ. V lost 5 bases to trimming and J lost 0 bases; unmatched junction nucleotides: 7. The CDR3 length is 15 residues.

This clone was recorded a few times. The chain joins TRBV14 to TRBJ1-6; D is unclear. Per the germline V gene, CDR1 is SGHDN and CDR2 is FVKESK. This CDR3 has 16 residues. Deletions cut 2 bases from V and 10 bases from J, with 18 bases between. DNA for the CDR3: TGTGCCAGCAGCCAAAAGAGTTTGCGAGGTGGGTCACCCCTCCACTTT. Translated, it gives CASSQKSLRGGSPLHF.

The chain links TRBV7-9 to TRBJ1-3, with D unresolved. This CDR3 is built from 16 residues. Trimming took off 3 bases at V and 4 bases at J, with 16 bases between the two ends. Germline V gene data show CDR1 as SEHNR and CDR2 as FQNEAQ (reference sequence). CDR3 bases: TGTGCCAGCAGCTTCTTGACTACCTCGTCCGGAAACACCATATATTTT. It encodes CASSFLTTSSGNTIYF.

V is TRBV5-6 and J is TRBJ2-1; 9 nucleotides match TRBD1. V dropped 1 base and J dropped 0; count of bases not matched to a gene: 5. The CDR3 is made up of 17 amino acids. Germline-derived CDR1 and CDR2 are SGHDT and YYEEEE. The CDR3 is CASSLPGQGVSYNEQFF. CDR3 sequence (DNA): TGTGCCAGCAGCTTGCCGGGACAGGGAGTCTCCTACAATGAGCAGTTCTTC.

This clone was seen more than once but under ten times. This rearrangement joins TRBV6-4 to TRBJ2-2; D ambiguous. The CDR3 extends over 13 amino acids. Trimming removed 5 bases from V and 1 base from J, with 5 bases in between. The V gene's germline CDR1 is MRHNA and CDR2 SNTAGT. The CDR3 coding sequence is TGTGCCAGCAGTCCAGGGAACACCGGGGAGCTGTTTTTT. Residues: CASSPGNTGELFF.

The V call is TRBV6-1, the J call TRBJ2-7; D unclear. Germline CDR1 MNHNS, CDR2 SASEGT. CDR3 length: 14 amino acids. V lost 6 bases and J 5 bases, leaving 17 bases between the germline ends. This CDR3 is CASSSHGFMNEQYF. CDR3 in DNA: TGTGCCAGCAGCTCTCACGGTTTTATGAACGAGCAGTACTTC.

Note on this clone: This specimen includes other DNA sequences encoding the same CDR3. The CDR3 loop reads CASSLRGGADTQYF. As DNA, the CDR3 is TGTGCCAGCAGCTTACGAGGGGGTGCAGATACGCAGTATTTT. The chain couples TRBV7-9 to TRBJ2-3; the D gene is possibly TRBD1 (6 bases). V gave up 2 bases and J gave up 4 bases, with 10 bases separating them. CDR3 length equals 14 residues. Germline CDR1 is SEHNR and CDR2 is FQNEAQ (reference sequence).

This sequence joins TRBV5-6 and TRBJ2-7; no clear D. V lost 3 bases and J 2 bases, leaving 18 bases between the germline ends. This CDR3 has 16 amino acids. Germline V gene data show CDR1 as SGHDT and CDR2 as YYEEEE. CDR3 protein: CASSSTDGWATYEQYV. The CDR3 nucleotides are TGTGCCAGCAGCTCCACCGACGGATGGGCAACCTACGAGCAGTACGTC.

With respect to this clone: Mismatch with germline at one junction end may stem from a read error. V usage is TRBV5-1 and J usage is TRBJ2-6, with 7 bases fitting TRBD1. Looked up from germline, CDR1 is SGHRS and CDR2 is YFSETQ. The CDR3 covers 17 residues. The CDR3 region has the DNA TGCGCCAGCAGCTTAGGGACAGCCCCCTCTGGGGCCAACGGCCTGACTTTC. This encodes CASSLGTAPSGANGLTF.

This clone appeared a few times. The chain carries TRBV19 and TRBJ1-4; D unclear. The CDR3 loop spans 15 amino acids. Looked up from germline, CDR1 is LNHDA and CDR2 is SQIVND (reference sequence). V lost 5 bases and J lost 3, with 13 bases in between. The CDR3 sequence: CASSPRPAANEKLFF. CDR3 in DNA: TGTGCCAGTAGTCCGCGTCCGGCGGCTAATGAAAAACTGTTTTTT.

The gene calls are TRBV12-5 and TRBJ1-2; possibly TRBD1 for D (5 bases). The length of the CDR3 is 15 residues. CDR1 is LGHNT and CDR2 is FRNRAP in the germline V gene. Trimming shortened V by 6 bases and J by 4 bases, and 18 bases separated the two germline ends. CDR3 coding DNA: TGTGCTAGTGGCCGTAGCGGGGCGGGCGGCTATGGCTACACCTTC. It translates to CASGRSGAGGYGYTF. Supplemented by reference TRBV12-5 and TRBJ1-2, the full variable domain reads DARVTQTPRHKVTEMGQEVTMRCQPILGHNTVFWYRQTMMQGLELLAYFRNRAPLDDSGMPKDRFSAEMPDATLATLKIQPSEPRDSAVYFCASGRSGAGGYGYTFGSGTRLTVV.

This chain connects TRBV11-3 to TRBJ1-1; D gene uncertain. The length of the CDR3 is 14 residues. CDR1 SGHNT and CDR2 YENEEA come from the germline V gene. V was cut by 0 bases and J by 1 base, with 6 bases left in between. This CDR3 is CASSLDGANTEAFF. In DNA form, the CDR3 reads TGTGCCAGCAGCTTAGACGGAGCGAACACTGAAGCTTTCTTT.

The rearrangement uses TRBV30 and TRBJ2-3, with D possibly TRBD2 on 5 matching bases. In germline, CDR1 is GTSNPN, CDR2 SVGIG (reference sequence). Trimming stripped 2 bases from V and 0 bases from J, with 12 bases between. The length of the CDR3 is 15 residues. This chain's CDR3 is CAWSMGSLSTDTQYF. The CDR3 region has the DNA TGTGCCTGGAGTATGGGGAGCCTTAGCACAGATACGCAGTATTTT.